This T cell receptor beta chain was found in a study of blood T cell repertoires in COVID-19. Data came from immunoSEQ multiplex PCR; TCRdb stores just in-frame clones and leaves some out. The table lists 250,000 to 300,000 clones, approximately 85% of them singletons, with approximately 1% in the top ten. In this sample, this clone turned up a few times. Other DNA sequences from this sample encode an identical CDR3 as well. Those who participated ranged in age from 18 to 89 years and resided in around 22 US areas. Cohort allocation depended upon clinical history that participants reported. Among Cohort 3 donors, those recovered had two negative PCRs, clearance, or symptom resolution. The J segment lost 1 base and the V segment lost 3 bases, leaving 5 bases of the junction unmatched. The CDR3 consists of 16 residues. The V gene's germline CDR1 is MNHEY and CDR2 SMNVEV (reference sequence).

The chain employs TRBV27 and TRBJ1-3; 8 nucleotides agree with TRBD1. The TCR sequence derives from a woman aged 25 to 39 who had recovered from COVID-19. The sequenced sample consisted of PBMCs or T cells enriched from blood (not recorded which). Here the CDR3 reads CASSLTGVGSGNTIYF. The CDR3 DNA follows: TGTGCCAGCAGTTTGACAGGGGTAGGATCTGGAAACACCATATATTTT.